The 14 T cell receptor beta chains below come from one sample, sequenced in a study of a mutant IDH1 vaccine in newly diagnosed glioma. For these receptors, no antigen is known. This sample's time point: week 5, during vaccination. Every vaccination contained 300 ug of the mutant IDH1 20-mer peptide and was paired with topical imiquimod. Generated by immunoSEQ multiplex PCR, the TCRdb table keeps only in-frame clones and is missing some. Among about 40,000 clones listed, 91% were seen once. The sequences come from PBMCs, collected from a glioma patient whose treatment included an IDH1 peptide vaccine. Source of these receptors: a man aged 50-59 years with glioma.

The chain links TRBV11-2 to TRBJ2-1; a possible D gene is TRBD1 (5 bases). The CDR3 extends over 13 amino acids. With 4 bases removed from V and 8 bases from J, the gap between germline ends came to 12 bases. The V gene's germline CDR1 is SGHAT and CDR2 FQNNGV. CDR3 in amino acids: CASSSSPGYEQFF. In DNA form, the CDR3 reads TGTGCCAGCAGCTCGTCCCCAGGGTATGAGCAGTTCTTC.

The V call is TRBV5-4, the J call TRBJ1-1; D not resolved. The CDR3 is 12 amino acids. Trimming took off 4 bases at V and 1 base at J, with 5 bases between the two ends. Germline V gene lookup returns CDR1 SGHNT and CDR2 YYREEE (reference sequence). The CDR3 protein is CASSAQNTEAFF. For the CDR3, the DNA is TGTGCCAGCAGCGCTCAGAACACTGAAGCTTTCTTT.

This chain connects TRBV6-5 to TRBJ1-2; D is ambiguous. The CDR3 sequence is 14 residues long. Germline CDR1 is MNHEY and CDR2 is SVGAGI. The germline V and J ends were trimmed by 6 bases and 4 bases, with 15 bases remaining between them. CDR3 region: CASSPRQKGYGYTF. CDR3 DNA: TGTGCCAGCAGCCCTAGGCAGAAGGGCTATGGCTACACCTTC.

The rearrangement links TRBV4-2 to TRBJ2-3; the D call may be TRBD1 or TRBD2 (5 bases each). In germline, CDR1 is LGHNA, CDR2 YNFKEQ. CDR3 length: 15 amino acids. V was pared by 4 bases and J by 6 bases, with 17 bases between. The DNA of the CDR3 is TGTGCCAGCAGCCCTTCCGGGACCACGGAGGATACGCAGTATTTT. It is translated as CASSPSGTTEDTQYF.

The chain couples TRBV10-3 to TRBJ2-5; a possible D gene is TRBD1 (6 bases). Trimming stripped 2 bases from V and 0 bases from J, with 28 bases between. The CDR3 contains 21 residues. The germline V gene has CDR1 ENHRY and CDR2 SYGVKD. This CDR3 is CAISEELGASMGKGNQETQYF. As DNA, the CDR3 is TGTGCCATCAGTGAGGAGTTGGGGGCTAGCATGGGAAAGGGGAACCAAGAGACCCAGTACTTC.

CDR3 bases: TGTGCCAGCGCCCCTACGGGCAATCAGCCCCAGCATTTT. It encodes CASAPTGNQPQHF. The V gene is TRBV18, the J gene TRBJ1-5; D gene unclear. In germline, CDR1 is KGHSH, CDR2 LQKENI. The CDR3 is made up of 13 amino acids. Trimming shortened V by 8 bases and J by 2 bases, and 10 bases separated the two germline ends.

V usage is TRBV9 and J usage is TRBJ1-4; D call uncertain. This CDR3 spans 15 amino acids. CDR1 and CDR2 (germline): SGDLS, YYNGEE. The V end was cut by 0 bases, the J end by 7 bases, with 13 bases between. The CDR3 region has the DNA TGTGCCAGCAGCGTAGTGGTCAGCGAACTTGAAAAACTGTTTTTT. Translated, it gives CASSVVVSELEKLFF.

The rearrangement links TRBV27 to TRBJ2-7, with 9 bases aligning to TRBD1. Germline V gene lookup returns CDR1 MNHEY and CDR2 SMNVEV (reference sequence). The CDR3 loop spans 15 amino acids. With 6 bases clipped from V and 1 base from J, the junction kept 7 bases outside the gene matches. The CDR3 sequence: CASRPFGQGSYEQYF. CDR3 bases: TGTGCCAGCAGGCCTTTTGGACAGGGGTCCTACGAGCAGTACTTC.

This sequence joins TRBV28 and TRBJ1-1; D not certain. V was cut by 2 bases and J by 4 bases, with 17 bases left in between. CDR1 MDHEN and CDR2 SYDVKM come from the germline V gene. This CDR3 region has 16 residues. The CDR3 loop reads CASSLRSGFGGTEAFF. The CDR3 coding sequence is TGTGCCAGCAGTTTACGGTCCGGTTTTGGTGGCACTGAAGCTTTCTTT. Based on the CDR3 plus reference TRBV28 and TRBJ1-1, the full variable domain is DVKVTQSSRYLVKRTGEKVFLECVQDMDHENMFWYRQDPGLGLRLIYFSYDVKMKEKGDIPEGYSVSREKKERFSLILESASTNQTSMYLCASSLRSGFGGTEAFFGQGTRLTVV.

The chain links TRBV29-1 to TRBJ1-4; D remains ambiguous. This CDR3 is 14 amino acids long. V was shortened by 3 bases and J by 8 bases, with 16 bases between the two germline ends. CDR1 is SQVTM, CDR2 ANQGSEA, per germline. CDR3 nucleotide sequence: TGCAGCGTTGAGCGCGTGGGCGGTGGCGAAAAACTGTTTTTT. Translating gives CSVERVGGGEKLFF.

This clone was counted only a few times. The V and J genes are TRBV4-1 and TRBJ1-4; D gene unclear. Trimming took off 1 base at V and 0 bases at J, with 18 bases between the two ends. The V gene's germline CDR1 is MGHRA and CDR2 YSYEKL. This CDR3 spans 19 amino acids. The DNA of the CDR3 is TGCGCCAGCAGCCAAGCTGGCACATTACCCCTCGCAACTAATGAAAAACTGTTTTTT. It translates to CASSQAGTLPLATNEKLFF.

CDR3 protein: CAISIAGEETQYF. As DNA, the CDR3 is TGTGCCATCAGCATAGCGGGAGAGGAGACCCAGTACTTC. The genes are TRBV10-3 and TRBJ2-5; 9 bases match TRBD2. Germline assignment: CDR1 ENHRY and CDR2 SYGVKD. This CDR3 is 13 amino acids long. The ends lost 6 bases at V and 5 bases at J; junction bases unmatched: 4.

The chain links TRBV10-1 to TRBJ2-7; 8 nucleotides line up with TRBD2. Trimming cost V 3 bases and J 7 bases; bases outside gene matches: 8. The CDR3 sequence is 14 residues long. Germline V gives CDR1 WNHNN, CDR2 SYGVQD (reference sequence). CDR3 in DNA: TGCGCCAGCAGTGATTCCCGGGAGGGGCGGGAGCAGTACTTC. This encodes CASSDSREGREQYF.

The chain joins TRBV7-6 to TRBJ1-2; 8 bases are shared with TRBD1. The CDR3 loop spans 16 amino acids. Germline CDR1 reads SGHVS; CDR2 reads FNYEAQ. Trimming cost V 5 bases and J 7 bases; bases outside gene matches: 15. In DNA form, the CDR3 reads TGTGCCAGCAGCGACGGGACAGGCCCCCCCGGGTCTGGCTACACCTTC. Amino acids: CASSDGTGPPGSGYTF.